This note documents a single TCR beta chain sequence. TCRdb re-called the 5' RACE reads and catalogs CDR3 proteins one per entry, DNA excluded. The ten most abundant clones cover over 2% of a sample with 300,000 to 350,000 distinct CDR3 sequences. The data belong to a study of monozygotic twins with inflammatory bowel disease. Germline V gene data show CDR1 as SGHRS and CDR2 as YFSETQ. This CDR3 is 16 amino acids long. The gene calls are TRBV5-1 and TRBJ2-3; lacking DNA, the TRBD2 call made by TCRdb goes unchecked. This receptor was identified in a human donor with ulcerative colitis or Crohn's disease, or a healthy co-twin of an affected twin (not recorded which). The sample consisted of blood. The chain's CDR3 is CASSLVGGTSTDTQYF. The full variable domain, completed using reference TRBV5-1 and TRBJ2-3, is KAGVTQTPRYLIKTRGQQVTLSCSPISGHRSVSWYQQTPGQGLQFLFEYFSETQRNKGNFPGRFSGRQFSNSRSEMNVSTLELGDSALYLCASSLVGGTSTDTQYFGPGTRLTVL.